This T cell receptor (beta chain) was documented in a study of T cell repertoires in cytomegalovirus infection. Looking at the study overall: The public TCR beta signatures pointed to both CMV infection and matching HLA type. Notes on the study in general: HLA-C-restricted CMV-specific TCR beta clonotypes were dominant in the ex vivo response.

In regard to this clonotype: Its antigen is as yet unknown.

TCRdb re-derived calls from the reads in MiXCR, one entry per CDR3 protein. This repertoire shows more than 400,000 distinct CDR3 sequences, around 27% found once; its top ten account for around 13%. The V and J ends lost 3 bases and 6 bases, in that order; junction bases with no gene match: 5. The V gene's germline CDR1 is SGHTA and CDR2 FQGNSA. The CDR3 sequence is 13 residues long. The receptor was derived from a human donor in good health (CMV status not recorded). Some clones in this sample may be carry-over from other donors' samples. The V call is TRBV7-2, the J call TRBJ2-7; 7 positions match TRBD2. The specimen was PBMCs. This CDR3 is CASSLPGGVEQYV. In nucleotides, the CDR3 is TGTGCCAGCAGCTTGCCGGGGGGTGTCGAGCAGTACGTC.